The text below deals with one T cell receptor (beta chain). The data belong to a study of memory CD4+ T cells and cytomegalovirus serostatus. The sort gate was single viable CD3+CD4+CD8-CD45RO+ cells for memory CD4+ T cells. TCRdb's copy holds only in-frame clones and misses some; the assay was immunoSEQ multiplex PCR. This sample has almost 45,000 clones, with 79% found just once. The receptor comes from an adult in good health and CMV-seronegative. The sample comprised memory CD4+ T cells from blood.

The CDR3 loop is CAISHDRGDEKLFF. The CDR3 DNA follows: TGTGCCATCAGCCATGACAGGGGGGATGAAAAACTGTTTTTT. This chain connects TRBV10-3 to TRBJ1-4, with 9 bases identical to TRBD1. Germline V gene lookup returns CDR1 ENHRY and CDR2 SYGVKD. Losses at the gene ends were 6 bases for V and 6 bases for J; bases not matched to a gene: 5. The CDR3 is made up of 14 amino acids.